Detailed here is one T cell receptor (beta chain). This CDR3 is built from 16 residues. Trimming removed 3 bases at V and 7 bases at J, with 19 bases between. CDR1 is LGHNA and CDR2 is YNFKEQ in the germline V gene. As originally analysed: Estimated nucleated cell counts came from reference gene primer amplification. The protocol was immunoSEQ multiplex PCR, while the TCRdb copy is restricted to in-frame clones and leaves out a portion. Clonal size and the V and J genes are those of that table, whereas D and trimming came from the DNA. Among some 110,000 clones listed, roughly 90% were seen once. This record belongs to a study of blood T cell repertoires in COVID-19. Looking at the study overall: Samples came from the United States, Italy and Spain, spanning acute and convalescent COVID-19. PBMCs, B-cell-depleted T cells, or T cells provided the cDNA or gDNA that made up the material.

The TCR originated in a man between 65 and 80 years old who had recovered from COVID-19. This chain links TRBV4-2 with TRBJ2-1, with a weak D call TRBD2 (5 bases). The material sequenced was peripheral blood. The CDR3 loop reads CASSHPPGILGNEQFF. CDR3 bases: TGTGCCAGCAGCCACCCCCCCGGGATATTGGGGAATGAGCAGTTCTTC.